Included here is one TCR beta chain sequence, with context. Its matching antigen is unknown. The protocol was immunoSEQ multiplex PCR, while the TCRdb copy is restricted to in-frame clones and leaves out a portion. Found here are more than 95,000 clones, 90% of them singletons; the top ten hold 7.2%. The data were obtained in a study of T cell responses to AZD1222 COVID-19 vaccine. Study-level results: The breadth and depth of Spike-specific TCRs increased once two AZD1222 doses had been given. Repertoires were collected only later (after the peak T cell response had occurred).

This clonotype was sampled from an adult in good health. Sequences were derived from peripheral blood, sampled on day 0 of AZD1222 vaccination.

CDR3 nucleotide sequence: TGTGCCAGCAGTAGTGGAAGGGGCGGCTACACCTTC. Its translation: CASSSGRGGYTF. This sequence joins TRBV28 and TRBJ1-2, with D possibly being TRBD1 (5 bases). Germline V lookup: CDR1 MDHEN, CDR2 SYDVKM. Deletions cut 5 bases from V and 8 bases from J, with 12 bases between. There are 12 residues in the CDR3.